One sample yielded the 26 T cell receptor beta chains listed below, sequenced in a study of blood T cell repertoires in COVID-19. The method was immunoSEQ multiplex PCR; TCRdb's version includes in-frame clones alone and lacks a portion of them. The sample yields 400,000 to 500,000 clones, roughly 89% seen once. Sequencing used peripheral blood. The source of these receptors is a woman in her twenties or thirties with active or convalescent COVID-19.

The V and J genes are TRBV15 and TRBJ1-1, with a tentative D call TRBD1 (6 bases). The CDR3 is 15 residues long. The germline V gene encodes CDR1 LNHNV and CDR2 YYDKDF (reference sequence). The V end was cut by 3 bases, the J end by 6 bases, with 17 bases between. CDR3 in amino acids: CATSSDRTAGAEAFF. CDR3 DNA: TGTGCCACCAGCAGCGACAGGACTGCTGGGGCTGAAGCTTTCTTT.

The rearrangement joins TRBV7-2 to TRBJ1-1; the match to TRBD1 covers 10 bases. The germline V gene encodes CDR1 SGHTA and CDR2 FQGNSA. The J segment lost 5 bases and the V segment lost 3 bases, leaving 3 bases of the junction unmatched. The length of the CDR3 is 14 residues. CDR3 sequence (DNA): TGTGCCAGCAGCTTGACAGGGGGCCGAACTGAAGCTTTCTTT. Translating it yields CASSLTGGRTEAFF.

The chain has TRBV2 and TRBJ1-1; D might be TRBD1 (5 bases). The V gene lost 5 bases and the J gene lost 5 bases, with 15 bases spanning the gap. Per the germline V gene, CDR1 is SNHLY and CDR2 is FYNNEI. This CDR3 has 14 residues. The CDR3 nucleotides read TGTGCCAGCAGTAAGTCGGAGGGGCAGACTGAAGCTTTCTTT. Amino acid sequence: CASSKSEGQTEAFF.

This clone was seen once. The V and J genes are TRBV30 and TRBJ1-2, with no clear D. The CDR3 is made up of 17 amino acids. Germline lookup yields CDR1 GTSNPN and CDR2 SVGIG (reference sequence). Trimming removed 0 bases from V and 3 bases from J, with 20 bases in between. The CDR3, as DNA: TGTGCCTGGAGTGTACTTGACACTCGCTCGACCGACTATGGCTACACCTTC. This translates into CAWSVLDTRSTDYGYTF. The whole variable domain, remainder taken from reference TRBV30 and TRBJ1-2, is SQTIHQWPATLVQPVGSPLSLECTVEGTSNPNLYWYRQAAGRGLQLLFYSVGIGQISSEVPQNLSASRPQDRQFILSSKKLLLSDSGFYLCAWSVLDTRSTDYGYTFGSGTRLTVV.

CDR3 residues: CASSPSGVSYNEQFF. CDR3 in DNA: TGTGCCAGTAGTCCTAGCGGGGTCTCCTACAATGAGCAGTTCTTC. This chain connects TRBV19 to TRBJ2-1, with 9 bases that match TRBD2. CDR3 length equals 15 residues. CDR1 LNHDA and CDR2 SQIVND come from the germline V gene (reference sequence). V dropped 5 bases and J dropped 0; count of bases not matched to a gene: 2.

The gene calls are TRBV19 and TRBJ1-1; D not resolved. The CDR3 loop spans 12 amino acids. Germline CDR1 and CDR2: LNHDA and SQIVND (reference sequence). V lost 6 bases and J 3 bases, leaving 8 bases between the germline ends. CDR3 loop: CASRLTDTEAFF. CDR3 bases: TGTGCCAGTAGACTTACAGACACTGAAGCTTTCTTT.

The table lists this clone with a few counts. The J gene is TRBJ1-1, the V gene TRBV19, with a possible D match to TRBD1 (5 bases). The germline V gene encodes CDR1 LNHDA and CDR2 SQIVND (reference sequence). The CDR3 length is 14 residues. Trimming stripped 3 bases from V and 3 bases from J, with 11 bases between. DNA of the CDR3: TGTGCCAGTAGTATGTATGGGGGGGACACTGAAGCTTTCTTT. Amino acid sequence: CASSMYGGDTEAFF. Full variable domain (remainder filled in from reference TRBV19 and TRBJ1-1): DGGITQSPKYLFRKEGQNVTLSCEQNLNHDAMYWYRQDPGQGLRLIYYSQIVNDFQKGDIAEGYSVSREKKESFPLTVTSAQKNPTAFYLCASSMYGGDTEAFFGQGTRLTVV.

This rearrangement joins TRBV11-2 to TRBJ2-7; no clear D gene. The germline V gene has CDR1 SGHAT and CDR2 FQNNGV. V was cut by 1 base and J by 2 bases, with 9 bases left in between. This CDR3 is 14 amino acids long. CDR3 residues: CASSLVERTYEQYF. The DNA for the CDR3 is TGTGCCAGCAGCTTAGTCGAGCGAACCTACGAGCAGTACTTC.

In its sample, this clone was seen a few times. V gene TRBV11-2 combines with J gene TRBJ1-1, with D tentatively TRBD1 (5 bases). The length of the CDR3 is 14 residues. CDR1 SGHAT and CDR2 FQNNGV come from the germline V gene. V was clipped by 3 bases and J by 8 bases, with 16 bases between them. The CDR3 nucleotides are TGTGCCAGCAGCTTCGATCGGATGGGGCCGGAAGCTTTCTTT. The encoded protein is CASSFDRMGPEAFF.

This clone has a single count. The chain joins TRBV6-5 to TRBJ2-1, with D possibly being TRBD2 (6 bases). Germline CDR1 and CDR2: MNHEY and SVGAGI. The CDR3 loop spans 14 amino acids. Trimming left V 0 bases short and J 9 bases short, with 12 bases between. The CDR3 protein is CASSYSGGAGEQFF. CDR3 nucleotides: TGTGCCAGCAGTTACTCGGGGGGAGCGGGTGAGCAGTTCTTC.

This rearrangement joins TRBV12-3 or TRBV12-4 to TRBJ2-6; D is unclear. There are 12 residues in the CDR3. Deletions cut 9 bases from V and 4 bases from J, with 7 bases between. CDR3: CASSAGANVLTF. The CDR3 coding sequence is TGTGCCAGTTCCGCGGGGGCCAACGTCCTGACTTTC.

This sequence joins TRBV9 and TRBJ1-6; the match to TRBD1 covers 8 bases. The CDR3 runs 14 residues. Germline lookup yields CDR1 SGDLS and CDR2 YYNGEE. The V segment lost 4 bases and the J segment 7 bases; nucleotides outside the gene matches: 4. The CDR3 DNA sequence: TGTGCCAGCAGCAATAGACAGGGGAATTCACCCCTCCACTTT. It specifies CASSNRQGNSPLHF.

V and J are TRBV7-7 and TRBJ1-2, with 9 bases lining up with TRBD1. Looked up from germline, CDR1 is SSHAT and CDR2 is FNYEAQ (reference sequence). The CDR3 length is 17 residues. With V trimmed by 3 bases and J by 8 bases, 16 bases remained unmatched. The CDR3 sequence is CASSLISPGQGSYGYTF. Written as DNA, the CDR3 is TGTGCCAGCAGCTTGATCAGTCCGGGACAGGGATCCTACGGCTACACCTTC.

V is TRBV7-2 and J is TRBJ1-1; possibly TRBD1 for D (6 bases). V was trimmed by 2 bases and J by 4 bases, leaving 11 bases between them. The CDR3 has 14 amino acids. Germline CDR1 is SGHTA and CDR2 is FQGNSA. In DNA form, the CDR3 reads TGTGCCAGCAGCTTAAGGGGGTCGGGCACTGAAGCTTTCTTT. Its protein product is CASSLRGSGTEAFF.

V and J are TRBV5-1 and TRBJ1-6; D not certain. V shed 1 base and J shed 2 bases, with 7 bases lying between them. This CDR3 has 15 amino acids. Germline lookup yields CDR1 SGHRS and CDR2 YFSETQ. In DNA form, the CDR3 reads TGCGCCAGCAGCTTGACTGCCCCCTATAATTCACCCCTCCACTTT. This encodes CASSLTAPYNSPLHF.

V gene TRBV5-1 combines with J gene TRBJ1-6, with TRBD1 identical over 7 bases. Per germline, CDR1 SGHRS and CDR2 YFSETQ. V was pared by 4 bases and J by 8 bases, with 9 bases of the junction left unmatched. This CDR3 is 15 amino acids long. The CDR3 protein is CASSGGTVGHSPLHF. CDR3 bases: TGCGCCAGCAGCGGTGGGACAGTTGGTCATTCACCCCTCCACTTT.

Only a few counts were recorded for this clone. The CDR3 is CASSLPRGLNTGELFF. CDR3 nucleotides: TGTGCCAGCAGCTTACCCAGGGGCTTGAACACCGGGGAGCTGTTTTTT. This chain connects TRBV5-8 to TRBJ2-2, with a weak D call TRBD1 (6 bases). V was cut by 2 bases and J by 1 base, with 12 bases left in between. The germline gives CDR1 SGHTS, CDR2 YDEGEE. The length of the CDR3 is 16 residues.

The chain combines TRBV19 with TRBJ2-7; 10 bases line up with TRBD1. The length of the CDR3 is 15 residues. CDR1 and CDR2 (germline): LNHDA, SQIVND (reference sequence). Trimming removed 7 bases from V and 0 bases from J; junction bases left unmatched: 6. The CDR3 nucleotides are TGTGCCAGTACCAGGACAGGGGGAAGCTCCTACGAGCAGTACTTC. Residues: CASTRTGGSSYEQYF.

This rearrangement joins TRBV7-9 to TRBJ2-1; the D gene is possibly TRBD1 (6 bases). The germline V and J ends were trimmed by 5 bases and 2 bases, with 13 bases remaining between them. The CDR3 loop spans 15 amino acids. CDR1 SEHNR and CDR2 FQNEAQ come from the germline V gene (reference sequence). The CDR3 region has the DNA TGTGCCAGCAGCCGGACAGCCAGTACCTACAATGAGCAGTTCTTC. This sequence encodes CASSRTASTYNEQFF.

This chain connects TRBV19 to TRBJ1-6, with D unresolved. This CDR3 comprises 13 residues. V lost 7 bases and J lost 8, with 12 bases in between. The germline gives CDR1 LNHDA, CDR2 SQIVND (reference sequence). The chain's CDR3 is CASKAGRDSPLHF. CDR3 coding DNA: TGTGCCAGTAAGGCAGGAAGAGATTCACCCCTCCACTTT.

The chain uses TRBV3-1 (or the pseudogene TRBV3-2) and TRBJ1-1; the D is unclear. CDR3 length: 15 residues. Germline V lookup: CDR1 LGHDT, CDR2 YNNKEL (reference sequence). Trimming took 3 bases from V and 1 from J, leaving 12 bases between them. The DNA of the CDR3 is TGTGCCAGCAGCCATCGTACAGTTGAGAACACTGAAGCTTTCTTT. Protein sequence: CASSHRTVENTEAFF.

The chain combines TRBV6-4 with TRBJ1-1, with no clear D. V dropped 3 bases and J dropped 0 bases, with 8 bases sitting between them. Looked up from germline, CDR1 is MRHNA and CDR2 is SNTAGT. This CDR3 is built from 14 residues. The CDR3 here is CASSDTDLNTEAFF. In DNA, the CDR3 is TGTGCCAGCAGTGATACAGATTTGAACACTGAAGCTTTCTTT.

The DNA of the CDR3 is TGTGCCAGCAGTCCTAAATCTAGCGGGAACTACGAGCAGTACTTC. Residues: CASSPKSSGNYEQYF. The V and J genes are TRBV28 and TRBJ2-7; TRBD2 matches 9 bases. The CDR3 is 15 amino acids. The V gene's germline CDR1 is MDHEN and CDR2 SYDVKM. Trimming took 5 bases from V and 3 from J; bases not matched to a gene: 8. Full variable domain (rest looked up from reference TRBV28 and TRBJ2-7): DVKVTQSSRYLVKRTGEKVFLECVQDMDHENMFWYRQDPGLGLRLIYFSYDVKMKEKGDIPEGYSVSREKKERFSLILESASTNQTSMYLCASSPKSSGNYEQYFGPGTRLTVT.

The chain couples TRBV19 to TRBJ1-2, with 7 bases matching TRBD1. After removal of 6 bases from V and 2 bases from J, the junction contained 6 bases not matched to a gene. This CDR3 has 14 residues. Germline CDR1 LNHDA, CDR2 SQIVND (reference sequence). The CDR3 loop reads CASRSTGLNYGYTF. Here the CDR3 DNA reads TGTGCCAGTAGATCGACAGGGCTAAACTATGGCTACACCTTC.

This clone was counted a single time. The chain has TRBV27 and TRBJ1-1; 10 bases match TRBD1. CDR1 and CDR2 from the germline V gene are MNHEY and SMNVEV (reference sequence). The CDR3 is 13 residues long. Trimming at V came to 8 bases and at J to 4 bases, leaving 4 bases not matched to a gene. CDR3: CASRDRGGTEAFF. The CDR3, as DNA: TGTGCCAGCCGGGACAGGGGTGGCACTGAAGCTTTCTTT.

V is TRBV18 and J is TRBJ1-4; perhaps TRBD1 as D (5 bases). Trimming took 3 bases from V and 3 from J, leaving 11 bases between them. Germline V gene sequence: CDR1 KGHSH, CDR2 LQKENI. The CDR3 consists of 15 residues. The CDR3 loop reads CASSPPEQANEKLFF. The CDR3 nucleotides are TGTGCCAGCTCACCCCCTGAACAGGCTAATGAAAAACTGTTTTTT.